This T cell receptor beta chain was documented in a study of beta chain features in type 1 diabetes. The authors reverse transcribed all of the isolated RNA, so sequencing captured expressed TCRB transcripts. Profiling relied on immunoSEQ multiplex PCR, and the TCRdb table lists in-frame clones only, not all of them. The data show roughly 140,000 clones, around 10% seen once. V was cut by 7 bases and J by 2 bases, with 15 bases left in between. CDR3 length: 14 residues. Germline V gives CDR1 LGHNA, CDR2 YNFKEQ. This clone came up a few times. The clonotype originates from a man between 18 and 29 years old in good health. Sequencing was carried out using central memory CD4+ T cells from blood. This rearrangement joins TRBV4-2 to TRBJ2-7; the D is unclear. CDR3 sequence: CASTPGPHTYEQYF. DNA for the CDR3: TGTGCCAGCACCCCGGGCCCACACACCTACGAGCAGTACTTC.